The T cell receptor beta chain described here comes from a study of Graves' ophthalmopathy and Graves' hyperthyroidism. Study-level results: Prediction of ophthalmopathy progression reached about 70% sensitivity and about 72% specificity. Blood also harbored most expanded thyroid clonotypes above 0.001 frequency.

CDR3 length: 11 residues. V dropped 1 base and J dropped 5 bases, with 5 bases sitting between them. Germline V gene sequence: CDR1 DFQATT, CDR2 SNEGSKA (reference sequence). This clonotype was seen just once. Its antigen is undetermined. The TCR beta CDR3 regions underwent amplification from RNA transcripts. HTBI primers primed a first-round RT-PCR, and a second-round multiplex PCR followed. TCRdb processed the multiplex PCR reads anew with MiXCR; each CDR3 protein has one entry. The sample shows hundreds of thousands of distinct CDR3 sequences, approximately 21% of them seen only once. Aged 18 to 65, hyperthyroidism patients had new diagnoses of under 2 months' duration. Each diagnosis was determined on the basis of clinical symptoms, serum thyroxine, TRAb, thyroid ultrasound and orbital computed tomography.

This chain uses TRBV20-1 with TRBJ2-5; D ambiguous. Sequencing was carried out using peripheral blood. This sequence was found in a woman under 30 with stable Graves' hyperthyroidism. Some clones in this sample may be carry-over from other donors' samples. The CDR3 nucleotides read TGCAGTGCTAGAGTCGGGGAGACCCAGTACTTC. Protein product: CSARVGETQYF.